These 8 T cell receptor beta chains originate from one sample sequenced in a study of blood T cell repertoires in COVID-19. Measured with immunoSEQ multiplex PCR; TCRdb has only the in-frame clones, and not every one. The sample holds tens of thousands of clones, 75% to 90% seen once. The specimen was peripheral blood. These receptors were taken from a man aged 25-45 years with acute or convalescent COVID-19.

The chain's CDR3 is CASSGGYSGMGTDTQYF. CDR3 DNA sequence: TGTGCCAGTTCTGGGGGTTATAGCGGGATGGGCACAGATACGCAGTATTTT. The chain links TRBV19 to TRBJ2-3; 8 positions match TRBD2. V was clipped by 8 bases and J by 1 base; unmatched bases: 14. CDR1 is LNHDA and CDR2 is SQIVND in the germline V gene (reference sequence). The CDR3 contains 17 residues.

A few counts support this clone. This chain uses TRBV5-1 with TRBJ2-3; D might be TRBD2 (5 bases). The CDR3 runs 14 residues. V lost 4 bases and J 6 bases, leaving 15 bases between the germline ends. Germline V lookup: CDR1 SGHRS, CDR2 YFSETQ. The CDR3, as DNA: TGCGCCAGCAGCCACAGAGGGTTTGGGGATACGCAGTATTTT. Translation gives CASSHRGFGDTQYF.

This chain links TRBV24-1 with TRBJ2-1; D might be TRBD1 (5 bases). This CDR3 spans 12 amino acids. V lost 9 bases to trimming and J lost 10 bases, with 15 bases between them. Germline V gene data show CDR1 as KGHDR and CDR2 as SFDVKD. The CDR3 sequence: CATHQGHGEQFF. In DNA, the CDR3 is TGTGCCACCCACCAGGGTCATGGGGAGCAGTTCTTC.

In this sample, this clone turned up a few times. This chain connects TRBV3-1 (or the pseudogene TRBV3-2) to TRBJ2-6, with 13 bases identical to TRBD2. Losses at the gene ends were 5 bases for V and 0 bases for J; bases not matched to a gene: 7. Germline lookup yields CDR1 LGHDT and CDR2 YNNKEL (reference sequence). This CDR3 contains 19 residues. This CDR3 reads CASSGTSGAHISGANVLTF. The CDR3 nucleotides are TGTGCCAGCAGCGGGACTAGCGGGGCCCACATCTCTGGGGCCAACGTCCTGACTTTC.

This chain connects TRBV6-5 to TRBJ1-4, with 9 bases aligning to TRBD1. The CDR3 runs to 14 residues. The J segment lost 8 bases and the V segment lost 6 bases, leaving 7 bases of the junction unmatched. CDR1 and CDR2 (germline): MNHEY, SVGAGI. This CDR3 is CASRQTGGGEKLFF. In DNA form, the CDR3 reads TGTGCCAGCAGACAAACAGGGGGCGGCGAAAAACTGTTTTTT.

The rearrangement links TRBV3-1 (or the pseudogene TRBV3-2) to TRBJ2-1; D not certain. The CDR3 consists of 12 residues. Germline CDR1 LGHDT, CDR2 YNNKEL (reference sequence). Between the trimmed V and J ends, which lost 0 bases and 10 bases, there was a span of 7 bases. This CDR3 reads CASSQEAREQFF. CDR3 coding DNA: TGTGCCAGCAGCCAAGAGGCTAGGGAGCAGTTCTTC.

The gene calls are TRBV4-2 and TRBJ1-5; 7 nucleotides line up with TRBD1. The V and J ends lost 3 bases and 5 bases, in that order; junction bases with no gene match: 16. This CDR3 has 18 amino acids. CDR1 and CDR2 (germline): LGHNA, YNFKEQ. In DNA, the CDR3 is TGTGCCAGCAGCCACGACAGGGTAGGCGTACCGGGCCATCAGCCCCAGCATTTT. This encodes CASSHDRVGVPGHQPQHF.

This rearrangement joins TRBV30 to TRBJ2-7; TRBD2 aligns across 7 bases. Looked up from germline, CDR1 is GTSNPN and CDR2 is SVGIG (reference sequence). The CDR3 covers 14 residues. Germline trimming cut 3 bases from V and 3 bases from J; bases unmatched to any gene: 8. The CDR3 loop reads CAWSQGLAVYEQYF. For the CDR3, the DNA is TGTGCCTGGAGCCAAGGTCTAGCGGTCTACGAGCAGTACTTC.